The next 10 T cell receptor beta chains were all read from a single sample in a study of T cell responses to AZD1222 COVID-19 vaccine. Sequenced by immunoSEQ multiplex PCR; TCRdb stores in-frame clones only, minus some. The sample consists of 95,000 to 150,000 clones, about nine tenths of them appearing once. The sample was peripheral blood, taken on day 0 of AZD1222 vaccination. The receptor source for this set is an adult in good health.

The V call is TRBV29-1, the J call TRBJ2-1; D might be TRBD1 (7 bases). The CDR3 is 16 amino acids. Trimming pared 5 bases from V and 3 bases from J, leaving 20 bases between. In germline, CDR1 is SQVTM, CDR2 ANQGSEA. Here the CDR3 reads CSVQKAGQPDYNEQFF. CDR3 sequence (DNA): TGCAGCGTTCAAAAGGCGGGACAGCCTGACTACAATGAGCAGTTCTTC.

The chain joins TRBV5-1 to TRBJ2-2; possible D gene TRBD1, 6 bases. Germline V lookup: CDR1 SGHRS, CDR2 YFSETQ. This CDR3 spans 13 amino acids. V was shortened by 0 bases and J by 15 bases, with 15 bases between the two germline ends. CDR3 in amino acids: CASSLGDTNLVFF. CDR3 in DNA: TGCGCCAGCAGCTTGGGGGACACCAACCTCGTGTTTTTT.

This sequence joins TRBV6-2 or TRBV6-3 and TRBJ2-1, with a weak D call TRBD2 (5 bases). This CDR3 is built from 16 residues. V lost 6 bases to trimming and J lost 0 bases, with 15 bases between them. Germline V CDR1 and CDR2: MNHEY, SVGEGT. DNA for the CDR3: TGTGCCAGCAGCCCCGACTACTCCCCCTCCTACAATGAGCAGTTCTTC. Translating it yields CASSPDYSPSYNEQFF.

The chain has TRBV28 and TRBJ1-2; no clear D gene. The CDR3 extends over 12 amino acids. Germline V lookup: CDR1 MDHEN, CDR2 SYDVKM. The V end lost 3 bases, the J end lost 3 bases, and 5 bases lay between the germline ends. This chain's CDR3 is CASSLNDYGYTF. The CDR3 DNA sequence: TGTGCCAGCAGTTTGAATGACTATGGCTACACCTTC.

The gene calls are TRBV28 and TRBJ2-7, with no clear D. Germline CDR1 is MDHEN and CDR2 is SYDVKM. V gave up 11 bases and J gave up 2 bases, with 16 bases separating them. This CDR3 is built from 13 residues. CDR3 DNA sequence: TGTGCCCCAGCTTCTGGCAGGCCCTACGAGCAGTACTTC. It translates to CAPASGRPYEQYF.

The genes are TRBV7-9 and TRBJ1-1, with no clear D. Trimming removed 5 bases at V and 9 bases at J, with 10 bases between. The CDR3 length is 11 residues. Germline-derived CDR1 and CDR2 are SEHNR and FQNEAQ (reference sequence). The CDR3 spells CASSTVSKAFF. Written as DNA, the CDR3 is TGTGCCAGCAGCACAGTCTCCAAAGCTTTCTTT.

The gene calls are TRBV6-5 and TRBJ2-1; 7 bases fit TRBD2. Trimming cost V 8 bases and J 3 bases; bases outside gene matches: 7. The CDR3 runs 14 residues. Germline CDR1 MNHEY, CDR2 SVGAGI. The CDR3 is CASVGGGLYNEQFF. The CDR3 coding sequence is TGTGCCAGCGTGGGGGGGGGTCTCTACAATGAGCAGTTCTTC.

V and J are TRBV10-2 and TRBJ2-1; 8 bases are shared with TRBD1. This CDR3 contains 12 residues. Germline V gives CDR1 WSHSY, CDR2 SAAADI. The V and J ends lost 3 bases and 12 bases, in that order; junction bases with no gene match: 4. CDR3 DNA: TGCGCCAGCAGTGACAGGGGGCGTTCGCAGTTCTTC. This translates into CASSDRGRSQFF.

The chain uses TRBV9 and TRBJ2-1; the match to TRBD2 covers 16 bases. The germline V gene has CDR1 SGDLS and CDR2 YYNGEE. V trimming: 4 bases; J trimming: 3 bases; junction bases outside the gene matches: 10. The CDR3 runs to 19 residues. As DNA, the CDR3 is TGTGCCAGCAGCACAGGGACTAGCGGGAGGGCCTACTTCTACAATGAGCAGTTCTTC. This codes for CASSTGTSGRAYFYNEQFF.

The CDR3 coding sequence is TGTGCCAGCAGCCAGGGACCGCGGGGCCACGAGCAGTACTTC. Its protein is CASSQGPRGHEQYF. This chain connects TRBV3-1 (or the pseudogene TRBV3-2) to TRBJ2-7, with a possible D match to TRBD2 (6 bases). V lost 3 bases and J lost 5, with 14 bases in between. CDR1 LGHDT and CDR2 YNNKEL come from the germline V gene (reference sequence). The CDR3 is made up of 14 amino acids.